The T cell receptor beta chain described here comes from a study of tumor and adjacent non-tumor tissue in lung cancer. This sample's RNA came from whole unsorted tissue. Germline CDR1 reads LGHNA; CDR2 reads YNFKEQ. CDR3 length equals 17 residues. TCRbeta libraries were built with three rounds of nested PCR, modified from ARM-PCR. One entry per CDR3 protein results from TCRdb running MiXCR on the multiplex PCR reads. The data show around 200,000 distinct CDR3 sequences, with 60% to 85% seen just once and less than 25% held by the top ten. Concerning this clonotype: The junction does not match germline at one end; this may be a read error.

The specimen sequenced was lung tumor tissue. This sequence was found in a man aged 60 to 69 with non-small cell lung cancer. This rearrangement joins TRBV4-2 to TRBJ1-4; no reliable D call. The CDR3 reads CVSSQDHGRTPNEKLFF. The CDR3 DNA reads TGTGTCAGCAGCCAAGATCACGGCCGAACCCCTAATGAAAAACTGTTTTTT.